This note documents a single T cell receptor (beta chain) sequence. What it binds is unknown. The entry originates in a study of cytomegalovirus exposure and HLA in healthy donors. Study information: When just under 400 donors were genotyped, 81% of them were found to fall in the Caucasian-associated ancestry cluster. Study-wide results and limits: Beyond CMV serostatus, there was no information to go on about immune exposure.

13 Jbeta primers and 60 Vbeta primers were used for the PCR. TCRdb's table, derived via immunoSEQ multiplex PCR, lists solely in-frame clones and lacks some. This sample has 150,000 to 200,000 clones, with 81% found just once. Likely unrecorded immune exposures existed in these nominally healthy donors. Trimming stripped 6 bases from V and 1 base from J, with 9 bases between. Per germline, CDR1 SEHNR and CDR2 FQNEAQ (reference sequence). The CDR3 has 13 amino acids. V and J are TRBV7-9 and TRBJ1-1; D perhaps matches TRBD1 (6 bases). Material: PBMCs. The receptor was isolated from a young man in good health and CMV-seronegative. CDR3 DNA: TGTGCCAGCAGGCTACAGGGGAACACTGAAGCTTTCTTT. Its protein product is CASRLQGNTEAFF. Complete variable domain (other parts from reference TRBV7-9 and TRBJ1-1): DTGVSQNPRHKITKRGQNVTFRCDPISEHNRLYWYRQTLGQGPEFLTYFQNEAQLEKSRLLSDRFSAERPKGSFSTLEIQRTEQGDSAMYLCASRLQGNTEAFFGQGTRLTVV.